The 3 T cell receptor beta chains below all came from one sample that was sequenced in a study of beta chain features in type 1 diabetes. Findings of the study overall: Type 1 diabetes patients had moderately but significantly shorter TCRB CDR3s in all four CD4+ subsets.

Expressed TCRB transcripts were sequenced because the isolated RNA had all been reverse transcribed beforehand. Data came from immunoSEQ multiplex PCR; TCRdb stores just in-frame clones and leaves some out. The sample holds about 340,000 clones; less than 15% are singletons and the top ten take roughly 0.015%. Their antigens remain unidentified. Sequenced sample: naive CD4+ T cells from blood. These receptors were obtained from a woman aged 18-35 years with type 1 diabetes.

This clone was picked up a small number of times. The chain combines TRBV9 with TRBJ2-5, with TRBD2 identical over 10 bases. The CDR3 has 16 residues. Trimming cost V 2 bases and J 1 base; bases outside gene matches: 5. Germline CDR1 is SGDLS and CDR2 is YYNGEE. The CDR3 protein is CASSVVLAGSQETQYF. CDR3 bases: TGTGCCAGCAGCGTGGTACTAGCGGGATCCCAAGAGACCCAGTACTTC.

This clone was detected only a few times. This sample also contains other DNA sequences that code for the same CDR3. The genes are TRBV18 and TRBJ2-5, with a weak D call TRBD2 (5 bases). The length of the CDR3 is 13 residues. V lost 2 bases and J lost 2, with 6 bases in between. CDR1 is KGHSH, CDR2 LQKENI, per germline. The CDR3 region has the DNA TGTGCCAGCTCACCATCGGGACAAGAGACCCAGTACTTC. Amino acid sequence: CASSPSGQETQYF.

This chain links TRBV4-3 with TRBJ2-3, with 8 bases fitting TRBD1. This CDR3 is 15 amino acids long. V trimming: 5 bases; J trimming: 4 bases; junction bases outside the gene matches: 8. Germline CDR1 reads LGHNA; CDR2 reads YSLEER. The CDR3 coding sequence is TGCGCCAGCAGCTCGCAGGGGGCCCGGGCAGATACGCAGTATTTT. This gives the protein CASSSQGARADTQYF.